A selection of T cell receptor beta chains follows, all from one sample in a study of human T cells and chemical hapten exposure. TCRdb called the 5' RACE reads again in MiXCR, with one record for every CDR3 protein. This repertoire shows approximately 110,000 distinct CDR3 sequences, around 20% found once; its top ten account for approximately 2.8%. The origin of the receptors is a human donor in good health. CDR3s leave out the opening cysteine and the closing phenylalanine or tryptophan.

j_call	v_call	cdr3_aa
TRBJ2-7	TRBV9	ASSVGQGTLEQY
TRBJ2-1	TRBV12-3/TRBV12-4	ASSLTGGWNEQF
TRBJ2-6	TRBV6-5	ASSPRAGGSGANVLT
TRBJ1-1	TRBV14	ASSQGYTEAF
TRBJ2-7	TRBV5-1	ASSQSYEQY
TRBJ1-3	TRBV7-9	ASSPRILSGNTIY
TRBJ1-1	TRBV12-3/TRBV12-4	ASSLTRTVEAF
TRBJ2-2	TRBV9	ASSGPGLAGGSGELF
TRBJ2-4	TRBV10-3	APPELAGLRAKNIQY
TRBJ2-3	TRBV12-3/TRBV12-4	ASSPVRARGDTQY
TRBJ2-3	TRBV9	ASSFQGDTQY
TRBJ2-5	TRBV7-2	ASSFSGAGVGETQY
TRBJ1-5	TRBV28	ASSPTLGGGQPQH
TRBJ1-6	TRBV20-1	SAGDRRDSPLH
TRBJ2-1	TRBV5-1	ASSSGGREDNEQF
TRBJ2-2	TRBV7-2	ASSLAVRHRANTGELF
TRBJ2-5	TRBV12-3/TRBV12-4	ASSLGVGSWQETQY
TRBJ2-3	TRBV4-1	ASREAGTSTDTQY
TRBJ1-5	TRBV19	ASSNPGQPQH
TRBJ2-7	TRBV19	ASSEGGYEQY
TRBJ2-4	TRBV20-1	SARSGDSAKNIQY
TRBJ2-3	TRBV4-1	ASSQSLGTTDTQY
TRBJ2-3	TRBV3-1	ASSPPQVTFTDTQY
TRBJ1-4	TRBV29-1	SVLRGLSEKLF
TRBJ1-1	TRBV6-6	ASSPRGDDTEAF
TRBJ2-1	TRBV5-1	ASSLTGGGNEQF
TRBJ2-1	TRBV12-3/TRBV12-4	ASRRTDRDEQF
TRBJ2-6	TRBV5-5	ASSSWHSGGAPSGANVLT
TRBJ2-7	TRBV5-1	ASSLSGYEQY
TRBJ2-1	TRBV6-6	ASRWGGDSYNEQF
TRBJ1-2	TRBV20-1	SALRASGLAALYGYT
TRBJ2-7	TRBV6-5	ASSYDRVSYEQY
TRBJ2-7	TRBV5-4	ASSGSGYEQY
TRBJ2-3	TRBV7-9	ASSPGLAGSRTDTQY
TRBJ2-2	TRBV6-4	ASLLRTGTITGELF
TRBJ1-3	TRBV24-1	ATSDLGNTIY
TRBJ1-2	TRBV5-1	ASSLPTDSIYGYT
TRBJ2-7	TRBV25-1	ASSRGGRGHEQY
TRBJ2-7	TRBV28	ASSLSAQGAYEQY
TRBJ2-3	TRBV20-1	SAVSGGSSTDTQY
TRBJ1-1	TRBV5-1	ASSLGRDAEAF
TRBJ2-3	TRBV28	ASTYGQGRTDTQY
TRBJ2-1	TRBV7-2	ASSLLTSGLVNEQF
TRBJ2-1	TRBV11-2	ASSPSLGNEQF
TRBJ2-1	TRBV9	ASSKTVGTGDISSYNEQF
TRBJ2-3	TRBV6-6	ASSASGRFTSTDTQY
TRBJ1-1	TRBV24-1	ATSDTYEAF
TRBJ2-1	TRBV18	ASSPASGSPNEQF
TRBJ2-3	TRBV3-1	ASSQDRLLTDTQY
TRBJ2-5	TRBV6-2/TRBV6-3	ASRRFSGPRETQY
TRBJ2-7	TRBV27	ASSFLYEQY
TRBJ1-5	TRBV6-2/TRBV6-3	ASTTSFNQPQH
TRBJ2-7	TRBV6-6	ASSPGGPFTYEQY
TRBJ1-5	TRBV24-1	ATSARGGRGQPQH
TRBJ2-1	TRBV12-3/TRBV12-4	ASSFPSGRDGNEQF
TRBJ1-5	TRBV20-1	SARSPGNNQPQH
TRBJ1-1	TRBV6-1	ASSERSDRGPNTEAF
TRBJ2-4	TRBV29-1	SVARGALDKNIQY